This is a list of T cell receptor beta chains from one sample in a study of cytomegalovirus exposure and HLA in healthy donors. Method: immunoSEQ multiplex PCR; TCRdb's copy keeps in-frame clones and lacks some. The data contain roughly 150,000 clones, roughly 80% of them singletons. The sequenced sample consisted of PBMCs. The receptors here all came from a male donor in good health and CMV-seronegative. Each CDR3 is given with its conserved first and last residue. The order of the fields is J gene, D gene, clone size, V gene, CDR3 DNA, CDR3 protein. The D gene is left open where the match is weak. A clone size is listed for some rows: how often the clone was seen (once, few, many), or a class if it is expanded.

TRBJ1-5 TRBD1 . TRBV6-1 TGTGCCAGCAGATCAGGGGGCTTACAGCCCCAGCATTTT CASRSGGLQPQHF
TRBJ2-1 . once TRBV5-4 TGTGCCAGCAGCTTGGAAGGCAGGACCTACAATGAGCAGTTCTTC CASSLEGRTYNEQFF
TRBJ1-1 . . TRBV2 TGTGCCAGCAGAGGAGGGAACAGTCTGACCATGAACACTGAAGCTTTCTTT CASRGGNSLTMNTEAFF
TRBJ2-5 . . TRBV9 TGTGCCAGCAGCGCACAGGGCTTCCAAGAGACCCAGTACTTC CASSAQGFQETQYF
TRBJ1-3 . . TRBV5-1 TGCGCCAGCAGCTTGGCCGGAACTAACTCTGGAAACACCATATATTTT CASSLAGTNSGNTIYF
TRBJ2-7 . . TRBV7-9 TGTGCCAGCAGTAAAAGCGGAGAAAGCTCCTACGAGCAGTACTTC CASSKSGESSYEQYF
TRBJ1-5 TRBD1 . TRBV19 TGTGCCAGTAGCCCGACAGGGGGCAATCAGCCCCAGCATTTT CASSPTGGNQPQHF
TRBJ2-7 TRBD2 . TRBV27 TGTGCCAGCAGTTCATATAGCGGGGCCCCCTACGAGCAGTACTTC CASSSYSGAPYEQYF
TRBJ1-2 TRBD1 . TRBV2 TGTGCCAGCAGTTCCCGAGGGGGCCCCCCATCCTATGGCTACACCTTC CASSSRGGPPSYGYTF
TRBJ2-1 . few TRBV28 TGTGCCAGCCTCTCCGAGACCCGGGACTACAATGAGCAGTTCTTC CASLSETRDYNEQFF
TRBJ2-7 TRBD2 . TRBV6-5 TGTGCCAGCAGTTACGGGAGCGGGGGCCCCTACGAGCAGTACTTC CASSYGSGGPYEQYF
TRBJ2-7 TRBD1 . TRBV13 TGTGCCAGCAGGGGGTGGGACAGGGTGGACGAGCAGTACTTC CASRGWDRVDEQYF
TRBJ1-1 . once TRBV11-2 TGTGCCAGCAGCTTAGACGGACATGCCTGGGCTTTCTTT CASSLDGHAWAFF
TRBJ1-2 TRBD1 . TRBV28 TGTGCCAGCAGTACCTGGGACAGGGGGGGTGGCTACACCTTC CASSTWDRGGGYTF
TRBJ2-7 TRBD1 . TRBV30 TGTGCCCACGGACAGGGCTACGAGCAGTACTTC CAHGQGYEQYF
TRBJ2-7 . . TRBV4-1 TGCGCCAGCAGCCAAGAGTTTCAGTGGGAGCAGTACTTC CASSQEFQWEQYF
TRBJ1-1 . . TRBV15 TGTGCCACAGCGAATATGAACACTGAAGCTTTCTTT CATANMNTEAFF
TRBJ2-3 TRBD2 . TRBV9 TGTGCCAGCAGCGTAGGGGGACTAGCGGGGGGGGGAGATACGCAGTATTTT CASSVGGLAGGGDTQYF
TRBJ2-1 . . TRBV28 TGTGCCAGCAGTTTATCAATCCGACGCGGTCGCAATGAGCAGTTCTTC CASSLSIRRGRNEQFF
TRBJ2-7 TRBD2 once TRBV27 TGTGCCAGCAGTTTTATGGCGGGGGGGCTATTCGAGCAGTACTTC CASSFMAGGLFEQYF
TRBJ1-5 . . TRBV19 TGTGCCAGTAGTATAGTACACGGGATTATCAAAGGTAGCAATCAGCCCCAGCATTTT CASSIVHGIIKGSNQPQHF
TRBJ1-1 TRBD1 . TRBV5-1 TGCGCCAGCACCACAGGGGGGACTGAAGCTTTCTTT CASTTGGTEAFF
TRBJ2-1 . . TRBV30 TGTGCCTGGAGGGGCGAGGGTTCTTTGCGCCCGTACAATGAGCAGTTCTTC CAWRGEGSLRPYNEQFF
TRBJ1-2 . . TRBV5-5 TGTGCCAGCAGCTTGACAGTATCTAACTATGGCTACACCTTC CASSLTVSNYGYTF
TRBJ2-1 TRBD2 . TRBV27 TGTGCCAGCAGTTTATGGCGGGGGGGGAACTCTCGGGATGAGCAGTTCTTC CASSLWRGGNSRDEQFF
TRBJ1-1 . few TRBV6-4 TGTGCCAGCCGGGGGGGGCTGAACACTGAAGCTTTCTTT CASRGGLNTEAFF
TRBJ2-7 . . TRBV6-1 TGTGCCAGCAGTGAAGCGCAGGGGCAAAGGGAATACGAGCAGTACTTC CASSEAQGQREYEQYF
TRBJ1-3 . . TRBV6-4 TGTGCCTTTGGGCGGGATCGTTCTGGAAACACCATATATTTT CAFGRDRSGNTIYF
TRBJ1-2 . . TRBV20-1 TGCAGTGCCAACTTTAACTATGGCTACACCTTC CSANFNYGYTF
TRBJ2-5 . . TRBV28 TGTGCCAGCAGTTTATACGGAGGGGAGACCCAGTACTTC CASSLYGGETQYF
TRBJ2-7 . . TRBV30 TGTGCCTGGTCCACTCTCGGGAGTTCCTACGAGCAGTACTTC CAWSTLGSSYEQYF
TRBJ2-2 . . TRBV18 TGTGCCAGCTCACCACAAGAACAGGGCACCGGGGAGCTGTTTTTT CASSPQEQGTGELFF
TRBJ2-1 TRBD1 once TRBV30 TGTGCCTGGAGTGGAGGGACAGGCTACAATGAGCAGTTCTTC CAWSGGTGYNEQFF
TRBJ1-3 TRBD1 few TRBV5-4 TGTGCCAGCAGCTTTGACAGGGGGCAAGGAAACACCATATATTTT CASSFDRGQGNTIYF
TRBJ2-2 . . TRBV28 TGTGCCAGCAGTTTATCCTCAGGCACCGGGGAGCTGTTTTTT CASSLSSGTGELFF
TRBJ2-1 . few TRBV7-3 TGTGCCAGCAGCCCTGAGGCTAGCCCATACAATGAGCAGTTCTTC CASSPEASPYNEQFF
TRBJ1-6 . . TRBV6-1 TGTGCCAGCATCCTTGGCAGGTCTAATTCACCCCTCCACTTT CASILGRSNSPLHF
TRBJ2-1 TRBD1 . TRBV4-3 TGCGCCAGCAGCCAAGGGGACAGGGCAGTTGGGGACAACAATGAGCAGTTCTTC CASSQGDRAVGDNNEQFF
TRBJ2-3 TRBD2 . TRBV7-6 TGTGCCAGCGGACTAGCGGGAGCTTCAGATACGCAGTATTTT CASGLAGASDTQYF
TRBJ2-3 . . TRBV7-9 TGTGCCAGCAGCTTAGACGCAGGGACAGATACGCAGTATTTT CASSLDAGTDTQYF
TRBJ1-4 . . TRBV20-1 TGCAGCGCAGCGCGTGGGGAAAAACTGTTTTTT CSAARGEKLFF
TRBJ2-1 TRBD2 . TRBV7-3 TGTGCCATTAGGCGGGGGGGATACAATGAGCAGTTCTTC CAIRRGGYNEQFF
TRBJ2-7 . . TRBV19 TGTGCCAGTAGTATAGATCTTGAGGCTTACGAGCAGTACTTC CASSIDLEAYEQYF
TRBJ2-3 . few TRBV2 TGTGCCAGCAGTTACACAGATACGCAGTATTTT CASSYTDTQYF
TRBJ2-7 TRBD1 . TRBV7-9 TGTGCCAGCAGCTTAGACCTCCCCGCGAGACAGGGGGGGGAGCAGTACTTC CASSLDLPARQGGEQYF
TRBJ2-7 . . TRBV19 TGTGCCAGTAGTACTTTCTCCGGGACTTCCTACGAGCAGTACTTC CASSTFSGTSYEQYF
TRBJ2-3 TRBD2 . TRBV2 TGTGCCAGCAGCGGGAGGGGGGGGAGCACAGATACGCAGTATTTT CASSGRGGSTDTQYF
TRBJ1-4 . . TRBV7-2 TGTGCCAGCAGCTTAGCGCGGGGGGCTAATGAAAAACTGTTTTTT CASSLARGANEKLFF
TRBJ2-7 . . TRBV6-6 TGTGCCAGCAGTTACACCGGGCAGGGGACCTCCTACGAGCAGTACTTC CASSYTGQGTSYEQYF
TRBJ1-2 TRBD1 . TRBV5-4 TGTGCCAGCAGCCAGGGACAGGGGATGGGGACGAATGGCTACACCTTC CASSQGQGMGTNGYTF
TRBJ2-7 . . TRBV11-2 TGTGCCAGCAGCCCAGGGACTTCCTACGAGCAGTACTTC CASSPGTSYEQYF
TRBJ1-2 TRBD1 . TRBV19 TGTGCCAGTAGTATACTGGGACAGCGCTATGGCTACACCTTC CASSILGQRYGYTF
TRBJ2-5 TRBD2 . TRBV27 TGTGCCAGCCGGGGACTAGCGGGTTCGGAGACCCAGTACTTC CASRGLAGSETQYF
TRBJ2-7 TRBD2 . TRBV6-5 TGTGCCAGCAGTTACGCCGGGGGGGCTGGGGAGCAGTACTTC CASSYAGGAGEQYF
TRBJ2-7 TRBD2 . TRBV2 TGTGCCAGGAGACTAGCGGGAGGCGAGCAGTACTTC CARRLAGGEQYF
TRBJ1-2 TRBD1 few TRBV4-3 TGCGCCAGCAGCCAAGAGGACAGGGGATACTATGGCTACACCTTC CASSQEDRGYYGYTF
TRBJ1-1 TRBD1 . TRBV28 TGTGCCAGCAGTCCTGGGACAGGGAAGGAGAACACTGAAGCTTTCTTT CASSPGTGKENTEAFF